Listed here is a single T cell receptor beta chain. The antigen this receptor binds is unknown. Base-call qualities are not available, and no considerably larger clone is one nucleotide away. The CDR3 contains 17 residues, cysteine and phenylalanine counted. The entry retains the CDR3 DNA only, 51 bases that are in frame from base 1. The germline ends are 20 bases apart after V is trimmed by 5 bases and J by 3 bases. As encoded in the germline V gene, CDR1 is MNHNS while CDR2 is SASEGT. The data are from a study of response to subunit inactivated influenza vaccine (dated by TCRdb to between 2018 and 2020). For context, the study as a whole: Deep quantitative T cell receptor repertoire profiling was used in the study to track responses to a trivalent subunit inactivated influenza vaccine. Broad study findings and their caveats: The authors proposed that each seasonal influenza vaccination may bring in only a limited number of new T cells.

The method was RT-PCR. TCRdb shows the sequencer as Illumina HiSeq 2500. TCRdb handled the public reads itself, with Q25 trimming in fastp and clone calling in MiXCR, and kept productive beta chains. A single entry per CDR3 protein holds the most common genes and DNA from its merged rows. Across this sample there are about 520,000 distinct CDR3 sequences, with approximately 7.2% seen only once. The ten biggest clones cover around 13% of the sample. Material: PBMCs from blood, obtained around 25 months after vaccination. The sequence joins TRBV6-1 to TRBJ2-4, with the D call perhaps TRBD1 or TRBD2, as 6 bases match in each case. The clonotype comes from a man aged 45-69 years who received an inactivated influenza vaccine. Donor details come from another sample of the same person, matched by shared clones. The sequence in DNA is TGTGCCAGCAGTCCGACACTCTTACAGGGACTCAAAAACATTCAGTACTTC. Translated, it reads CASSPTLLQGLKNIQYF.